This T cell receptor beta chain was sequenced in a study of blood T cells in healthy people across ages. The authors ran a second PCR of 7 to 11 cycles using a sample-barcoded 5' primer and a J-beta primer mix. From the 5' RACE reads, TCRdb called clonotypes with MiXCR, one entry per CDR3 protein. The sample lists fewer than 2 million distinct CDR3 sequences, roughly 43% occurring once. Germline CDR1 and CDR2: SEHNR and FQNEAQ (reference sequence). This CDR3 comprises 15 residues. J was trimmed by 4 bases and V by 5 bases; bases with no gene match: 10. The receptor was isolated from a human donor in good health. Sequencing input: blood. The rearrangement joins TRBV7-9 to TRBJ1-2, with 7 bases lining up with TRBD1. The CDR3 nucleotides read TGTGCCAGCAGCCGCCTGACAGGGAACGGCTATGGCTACACCTTC. Protein product: CASSRLTGNGYGYTF. Using reference TRBV7-9 and TRBJ1-2 for the parts outside the CDR3, the full variable domain is DTGVSQNPRHKITKRGQNVTFRCDPISEHNRLYWYRQTLGQGPEFLTYFQNEAQLEKSRLLSDRFSAERPKGSFSTLEIQRTEQGDSAMYLCASSRLTGNGYGYTFGSGTRLTVV.